These 10 T cell receptor beta chains were all obtained from the same sample, sequenced in a study of blood T cells in healthy people across ages. Then a second PCR, running roughly 7 to 11 cycles, was carried out with a sample-barcoded 5' primer and a J-beta primer mix. MiXCR, run by TCRdb on the 5' RACE reads, gives a single entry per CDR3 protein. The data contain around 690,000 distinct CDR3 sequences, around three fifths of them singletons. Material for sequencing was blood. All receptors come from a man aged 55 to 70 in good health.

The genes are TRBV7-9 and TRBJ1-4; no clear D gene. The V gene's germline CDR1 is SEHNR and CDR2 FQNEAQ (reference sequence). The CDR3 consists of 13 residues. V lost 6 bases, J lost 5 bases, and 10 bases lay in between. CDR3: CASRQEINEKLFF. The CDR3 nucleotides are TGTGCCAGCAGGCAGGAAATCAATGAAAAACTGTTTTTT.

V and J are TRBV9 and TRBJ2-5; 13 bases fit TRBD2. CDR1 is SGDLS, CDR2 YYNGEE, per germline. The CDR3 is made up of 16 amino acids. The trim removed 0 bases at V and 2 bases at J, leaving 1 base unmatched. CDR3 amino acids: CASSVGTSGGQETQYF. CDR3 sequence (DNA): TGTGCCAGCAGCGTAGGGACTAGCGGGGGTCAAGAGACCCAGTACTTC.

The chain uses TRBV12-3 or TRBV12-4 and TRBJ2-2; the D call may be TRBD1 or TRBD2 (5 bases each). The CDR3 covers 14 residues. Trimming stripped 3 bases from V and 7 bases from J, with 12 bases between. CDR3 DNA sequence: TGTGCCAGCAGTTTCGAGGGGTGGGGCGGGGAGCTGTTTTTT. It translates to CASSFEGWGGELFF.

This clonotype appeared a single time. This sequence joins TRBV10-3 and TRBJ2-6; no firm D call. The CDR3 consists of 15 residues. Per the germline V gene, CDR1 is ENHRY and CDR2 is SYGVKD. Trimming took off 5 bases at V and 2 bases at J, with 10 bases between the two ends. CDR3 in DNA: TGTGCCATCAGTCCCGGACGCGCTGGGGCCAACGTCCTGACTTTC. Translation: CAISPGRAGANVLTF.

V gene TRBV7-2 combines with J gene TRBJ2-7; D is undetermined. This CDR3 contains 13 residues. The germline V gene encodes CDR1 SGHTA and CDR2 FQGNSA. Between the trimmed V and J ends, which lost 10 bases and 3 bases, there was a span of 16 bases. Here the CDR3 reads CATTPGDVYEQYF. The CDR3 DNA reads TGTGCCACTACGCCCGGTGACGTCTACGAGCAGTACTTC.

The chain joins TRBV29-1 to TRBJ2-7; a weak D match, TRBD2 (6 bases). The CDR3 is 12 amino acids. Trimming shortened V by 4 bases and J by 3 bases, and 10 bases separated the two germline ends. Germline assignment: CDR1 SQVTM and CDR2 ANQGSEA. The CDR3, as DNA: TGCAGCGTTGGGGGGGAAGGCTACGAGCAGTACTTC. Encoded protein: CSVGGEGYEQYF.

The chain combines TRBV20-1 with TRBJ2-7; possible D gene TRBD2, 6 bases. This CDR3 comprises 14 residues. Deletions cut 6 bases from V and 7 bases from J, with 22 bases between. Germline-derived CDR1 and CDR2 are DFQATT and SNEGSKA (reference sequence). The DNA of the CDR3 is TGCAGTGCCGGAGGGCAGTGGGATTACAATGAGCAGTACTTC. The encoded protein is CSAGGQWDYNEQYF.

The chain links TRBV18 to TRBJ2-2, with a tentative D call TRBD1 (5 bases). The ends were cut back, 1 base at V and 1 base at J, with 7 bases in the middle. Per germline, CDR1 KGHSH and CDR2 LQKENI. CDR3 size: 15 residues. The DNA for the CDR3 is TGTGCCAGCTCACCACGCCAGGGGAACACCGGGGAGCTGTTTTTT. It encodes CASSPRQGNTGELFF.

This chain links TRBV5-1 with TRBJ2-7; 9 bases line up with TRBD1. Trimming at V came to 4 bases and at J to 0 bases, leaving 5 bases not matched to a gene. This CDR3 contains 15 residues. CDR1 is SGHRS, CDR2 YFSETQ, per germline. This CDR3 reads CASSPRDRDSYEQYF. Here the CDR3 DNA reads TGCGCCAGCAGCCCCAGGGACAGGGACTCCTACGAGCAGTACTTC.

Concerning this clonotype: One junction end does not reproduce the germline sequence, and a read error may be involved. CDR3 DNA sequence: TGTGCCGGCAGCTCCGAGAACTATGGCTACACCTTC. It specifies CAGSSENYGYTF. V is TRBV11-2 and J is TRBJ1-2; unclear D gene. CDR3 length equals 12 residues. Germline CDR1 SGHAT, CDR2 FQNNGV.